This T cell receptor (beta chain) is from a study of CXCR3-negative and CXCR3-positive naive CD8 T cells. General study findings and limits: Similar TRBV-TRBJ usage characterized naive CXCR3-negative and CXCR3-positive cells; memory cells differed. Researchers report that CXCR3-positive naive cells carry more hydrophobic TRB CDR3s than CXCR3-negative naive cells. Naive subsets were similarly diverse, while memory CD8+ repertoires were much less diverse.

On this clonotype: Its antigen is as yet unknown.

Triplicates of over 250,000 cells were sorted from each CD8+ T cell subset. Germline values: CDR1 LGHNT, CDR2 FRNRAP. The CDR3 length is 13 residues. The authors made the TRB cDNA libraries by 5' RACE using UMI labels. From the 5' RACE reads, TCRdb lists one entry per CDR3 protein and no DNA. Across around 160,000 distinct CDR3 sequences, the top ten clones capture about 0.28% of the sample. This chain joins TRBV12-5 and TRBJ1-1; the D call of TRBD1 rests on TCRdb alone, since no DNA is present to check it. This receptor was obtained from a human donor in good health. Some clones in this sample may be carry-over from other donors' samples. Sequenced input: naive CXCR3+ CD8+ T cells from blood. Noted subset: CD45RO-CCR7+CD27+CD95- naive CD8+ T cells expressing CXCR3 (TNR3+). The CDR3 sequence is CASGAGGDWAAFF.